These 21 T cell receptor beta chains came from one sample sequenced in a study of blood T cell repertoires in COVID-19. Clones were sequenced by immunoSEQ multiplex PCR, and TCRdb holds only the in-frame ones, with some missing. This table holds fewer than 110,000 clones, about 80% found once. The sequencing input was peripheral blood. These TCRs come from a human donor in a cohort sampled during active COVID-19.

CDR3 in amino acids: CASSRADGWTEAFF. The CDR3 nucleotides read TGTGCCAGCTCACGAGCCGACGGGTGGACTGAAGCTTTCTTT. The chain is built from TRBV18 and TRBJ1-1; D is uncertain. The CDR3 has 14 amino acids. The V gene's germline CDR1 is KGHSH and CDR2 LQKENI. The V end was cut by 4 bases, the J end by 5 bases, with 14 bases between.

The rearrangement uses TRBV4-1 and TRBJ2-7; 11 bases line up with TRBD2. The trim removed 5 bases at V and 2 bases at J, leaving 8 bases unmatched. The CDR3 is 16 residues long. CDR1 MGHRA and CDR2 YSYEKL come from the germline V gene. The CDR3 sequence: CASSSWTSGRPYEQYF. CDR3 coding DNA: TGCGCCAGCAGCTCGTGGACTAGCGGGCGTCCCTACGAGCAGTACTTC.

CDR3 DNA sequence: TGTGCCAGCTCCGACACCGTGAACACTGAAGCTTTCTTT. Translating gives CASSDTVNTEAFF. The chain employs TRBV18 and TRBJ1-1; D gene uncertain. Germline assignment: CDR1 KGHSH and CDR2 LQKENI. The CDR3 is made up of 13 amino acids. Deletions cut 6 bases from V and 0 bases from J, with 8 bases between.

In its sample, this clone was seen once. An end of the junction does not agree with germline; a read error may underlie this. V is TRBV25-1 and J is TRBJ2-7; TRBD2 might be the D (5 bases). The germline CDR1 and CDR2 sequences are MGHDK and SYGVNS. The CDR3 sequence is 12 residues long. In DNA, the CDR3 is TGTGCCAGCAGTGGGACTGCCAACGATCAGTACTTC. This codes for CASSGTANDQYF.

DNA of the CDR3: TGCGCCAGCAGCTTAGAAACAAAGAACACTGAAGCTTTCTTT. Its protein product is CASSLETKNTEAFF. The rearrangement links TRBV5-1 to TRBJ1-1; D gene uncertain. This CDR3 contains 14 residues. The germline V gene encodes CDR1 SGHRS and CDR2 YFSETQ. Trimming pared 2 bases from V and 1 base from J, leaving 9 bases between.

This chain uses TRBV3-1 (or the pseudogene TRBV3-2) with TRBJ1-1; no clear D. V gave up 4 bases and J gave up 2 bases, with 14 bases separating them. The CDR3 totals 15 residues. Germline V gene sequence: CDR1 LGHDT, CDR2 YNNKEL (reference sequence). Here the CDR3 reads CASSPRGSPNTEAFF. The CDR3, as DNA: TGTGCCAGCAGCCCCAGAGGGTCCCCCAACACTGAAGCTTTCTTT.

J is TRBJ1-1 and V is TRBV3-1 (or the pseudogene TRBV3-2), with TRBD1 as a possible D gene (6 bases). Germline V lookup: CDR1 LGHDT, CDR2 YNNKEL (reference sequence). V lost 4 bases and J 7 bases, leaving 10 bases between the germline ends. This CDR3 region has 12 residues. CDR3 sequence reads: CASSLGHIEAFF. For the CDR3, the DNA is TGTGCCAGCAGCCTGGGACATATTGAAGCTTTCTTT.

This clone was picked up a small number of times. The V and J genes are TRBV11-2 and TRBJ1-2; the match to TRBD1 covers 10 bases. CDR3 length: 13 residues. Germline V gene sequence: CDR1 SGHAT, CDR2 FQNNGV. The junction had 4 bases not matched to a gene; V was cut back by 5 bases and J by 7 bases. CDR3 sequence: CASSLRDRGGYTF. In DNA form, the CDR3 reads TGTGCCAGCAGCCTCCGGGACAGGGGTGGCTACACCTTC.

The rearrangement joins TRBV5-1 to TRBJ1-2; 7 bases fit TRBD1. The trim removed 4 bases at V and 6 bases at J, leaving 9 bases unmatched. Germline V gene lookup returns CDR1 SGHRS and CDR2 YFSETQ. This CDR3 has 14 amino acids. The CDR3 DNA reads as TGCGCCAGCAGCCGGGGAGGACAGGCCAATGGCTACACCTTC. Its protein is CASSRGGQANGYTF.

The gene calls are TRBV9 and TRBJ1-3; 9 bases agree with TRBD1. CDR1 and CDR2 (germline): SGDLS, YYNGEE. The V and J ends lost 2 bases and 6 bases, in that order; junction bases with no gene match: 6. The CDR3 has 15 residues. CDR3: CASSVGTGKENTIYF. The CDR3 coding sequence is TGTGCCAGCAGCGTTGGGACAGGGAAAGAAAACACCATATATTTT.

V is TRBV10-3 and J is TRBJ1-2, with D unresolved. V lost 3 bases and J lost 4, with 6 bases in between. From germline, CDR1 is ENHRY and CDR2 SYGVKD. CDR3 length: 12 residues. The CDR3 spells CAISDTSYGYTF. In DNA, the CDR3 is TGTGCCATCAGTGATACCAGCTATGGCTACACCTTC.

The chain uses TRBV7-3 and TRBJ2-3, with a possible D match to TRBD1 (5 bases). Germline V gives CDR1 SGHTA, CDR2 FQGTGA. The CDR3 runs 15 residues. V was shortened by 5 bases and J by 1 base, with 13 bases between the two germline ends. CDR3 DNA: TGTGCCAGCAGCCAAAGGGGTTGGGGCACAGATACGCAGTATTTT. It codes for CASSQRGWGTDTQYF.

V and J are TRBV15 and TRBJ1-2; 9 positions agree with TRBD1. V trimming: 5 bases; J trimming: 7 bases; junction bases outside the gene matches: 14. CDR1 LNHNV and CDR2 YYDKDF come from the germline V gene (reference sequence). This CDR3 contains 16 residues. CDR3 nucleotides: TGTGCCACCAGCTTAACCCCCGGGACAGGGACGGCTGGCTACACCTTC. Its translation is CATSLTPGTGTAGYTF.

The V call is TRBV18, the J call TRBJ2-3, with D possibly matching TRBD1 (5 bases). V was clipped by 2 bases and J by 5 bases, with 11 bases between them. The length of the CDR3 is 14 residues. Germline V gene sequence: CDR1 KGHSH, CDR2 LQKENI. CDR3 sequence: CASSPSRVLDTQYF. Here the CDR3 DNA reads TGTGCCAGCTCACCAAGCAGGGTCCTAGATACGCAGTATTTT.

The J gene is TRBJ1-1, the V gene TRBV11-3, with D unclear. V was pared by 4 bases and J by 5 bases, with 11 bases between. The germline CDR1 and CDR2 sequences are SGHNT and YENEEA. The CDR3 is 13 amino acids. CDR3 region: CASSSPRETEAFF. The CDR3, as DNA: TGTGCCAGCAGCTCTCCTCGGGAGACTGAAGCTTTCTTT.

The chain joins TRBV4-3 to TRBJ2-2, with no clear D. Germline CDR1 is LGHNA and CDR2 is YSLEER. The CDR3 is 16 amino acids. V was trimmed by 1 base and J by 5 bases, leaving 14 bases between them. As DNA, the CDR3 is TGCGCCAGCAGCCAAGCACGCGCATCGAGTACCGGGGAGCTGTTTTTT. It translates to CASSQARASSTGELFF.

The chain joins TRBV7-3 to TRBJ2-2; 7 bases are a match to TRBD1. J lost 9 bases, V lost 4 bases, and 5 bases had no gene match. Germline loops: CDR1 SGHTA, CDR2 FQGTGA. The CDR3 runs 13 residues. The chain's CDR3 is CASSSQGSRELFF. DNA of the CDR3: TGTGCCAGCAGCTCACAGGGGTCCAGGGAGCTGTTTTTT.

V usage is TRBV7-2 and J usage is TRBJ2-5; 11 bases match TRBD2. V trimming: 2 bases; J trimming: 9 bases; junction bases outside the gene matches: 14. The germline V gene has CDR1 SGHTA and CDR2 FQGNSA. This CDR3 comprises 17 residues. This chain's CDR3 is CASSLIIAGGLTGSQYF. The CDR3 DNA is TGTGCCAGCAGCTTAATAATAGCGGGGGGGCTTACCGGGTCCCAGTACTTC.

V and J are TRBV19 and TRBJ2-2, with 7 nucleotides matching TRBD2. Germline V gene sequence: CDR1 LNHDA, CDR2 SQIVND (reference sequence). Losses at the gene ends were 1 base for V and 7 bases for J; bases not matched to a gene: 6. The CDR3 is 15 residues long. CDR3 in amino acids: CASSIVGRRGGELFF. The CDR3 DNA is TGTGCCAGTAGTATAGTCGGGAGGCGAGGCGGGGAGCTGTTTTTT.

A single count supports this clone. This chain joins TRBV7-3 and TRBJ1-2; TRBD1 matches at 7 bases. J gave up 7 bases and V 1 base, and 9 bases lay outside the gene matches. The CDR3 is 15 residues long. Germline-derived CDR1 and CDR2 are SGHTA and FQGTGA. CDR3 amino acids: CASSLSPGQGGGYTF. The CDR3 nucleotides read TGTGCCAGCAGCTTAAGCCCGGGCCAGGGGGGTGGCTACACCTTC.

This chain uses TRBV12-3 or TRBV12-4 with TRBJ2-5, with TRBD2 identical over 8 bases. J was trimmed by 5 bases and V by 3 bases; bases with no gene match: 2. The CDR3 contains 13 residues. The CDR3 region is CASSFSSGETQYF. DNA of the CDR3: TGTGCCAGCAGTTTCTCTAGCGGGGAGACCCAGTACTTC.